The 22 T cell receptor beta chains listed next were all sequenced from one sample in a study of T cell changes during pregnancy in multiple sclerosis. Data came from immunoSEQ multiplex PCR; TCRdb stores just in-frame clones and leaves some out. The sample gives some 60,000 clones, almost 95% of which show up once; under 0.95% is in the top ten. Sample: peripheral blood, taken in the first trimester of pregnancy. These receptors were obtained from a female donor with multiple sclerosis, enrolled in a pregnancy study.

This chain links TRBV10-3 with TRBJ1-1, with unresolved D. This CDR3 contains 14 residues. CDR1 and CDR2 (germline): ENHRY, SYGVKD. V was clipped by 6 bases and J by 0 bases, with 11 bases between them. For the CDR3, the DNA is TGTGCCATCAGGGGCCTCTTGATGAACACTGAAGCTTTCTTT. It encodes CAIRGLLMNTEAFF.

The chain combines TRBV4-1 with TRBJ2-7; D is possibly TRBD2 (5 bases). This CDR3 comprises 14 residues. V lost 0 bases and J 1 base, leaving 7 bases between the germline ends. Germline V lookup: CDR1 MGHRA, CDR2 YSYEKL. The CDR3 DNA is TGCGCCAGCAGCCAAGAGGAGGATTCCTACGAGCAGTACTTC. Its protein is CASSQEEDSYEQYF.

This chain links TRBV14 with TRBJ2-7; 9 bases fit TRBD1. Unmatched junction bases numbered 7, after V lost 2 bases and J lost 5 bases. Germline V lookup: CDR1 SGHDN, CDR2 FVKESK. The CDR3 runs to 15 residues. In nucleotides, the CDR3 is TGTGCCAGCAGCCAATGGGGGACAGGGTCCCACGAGCAGTACTTC. Residues: CASSQWGTGSHEQYF. Filled out from reference TRBV14 and TRBJ2-7, the complete variable domain reads EAGVTQFPSHSVIEKGQTVTLRCDPISGHDNLYWYRRVMGKEIKFLLHFVKESKQDESGMPNNRFLAERTGGTYSTLKVQPAELEDSGVYFCASSQWGTGSHEQYFGPGTRLTVT.

This clone was seen once. The V and J genes are TRBV30 and TRBJ1-6, with D maybe TRBD1 (6 bases). CDR3 length equals 17 residues. Trimming pared 2 bases from V and 4 bases from J, leaving 18 bases between. Germline assignment: CDR1 GTSNPN and CDR2 SVGIG (reference sequence). The DNA for the CDR3 is TGTGCCTGGAGTTTCCCCCCCGACAGGAGATATAATTCACCCCTCCACTTT. It yields the protein CAWSFPPDRRYNSPLHF.

The V gene is TRBV9, the J gene TRBJ2-7; TRBD1 aligns across 9 bases. The CDR3 contains 17 residues. Germline V gives CDR1 SGDLS, CDR2 YYNGEE. V was pared by 0 bases and J by 5 bases, with 12 bases of the junction left unmatched. CDR3 in DNA: TGTGCCAGCAGCGTAGATGGAGGGACAGGGATTTTAAACGAGCAGTACTTC. Residues: CASSVDGGTGILNEQYF.

The chain has TRBV6-6 and TRBJ2-7; no clear D. The CDR3 runs to 11 residues. With 6 bases removed from V and 9 bases from J, the gap between germline ends came to 12 bases. Germline assignment: CDR1 MNHNY and CDR2 SVGAGI (reference sequence). CDR3 loop: CASSPKSRQYF. In DNA, the CDR3 is TGTGCCAGCAGCCCCAAGAGTCGGCAGTACTTC.

The chain carries TRBV11-2 and TRBJ1-6; D may be TRBD1 (5 bases). V dropped 3 bases and J dropped 10 bases, with 13 bases sitting between them. The germline V gene encodes CDR1 SGHAT and CDR2 FQNNGV. The CDR3 is made up of 14 amino acids. The CDR3 nucleotides read TGTGCCAGCAGCTTTAGCAGGGAAGGATCACCCCTCCACTTT. Protein product: CASSFSREGSPLHF.

This clone turned up a few times. The CDR3 protein is CASSAGGNTGELFF. The CDR3 DNA reads as TGTGCCAGCAGTGCGGGGGGCAACACCGGGGAGCTGTTTTTT. The chain couples TRBV6-4 to TRBJ2-2; TRBD2 is a possible D gene (7 bases). The CDR3 consists of 14 residues. V dropped 4 bases and J dropped 2 bases, with 8 bases sitting between them. Germline CDR1 is MRHNA and CDR2 is SNTAGT.

V and J are TRBV5-4 and TRBJ2-7; 9 bases agree with TRBD1. There are 16 residues in the CDR3. Germline loops: CDR1 SGHNT, CDR2 YYREEE (reference sequence). With V trimmed by 3 bases and J by 3 bases, 10 bases remained unmatched. For the CDR3, the DNA is TGTGCCAGCAGCTCCGCCCGGGGACAGGGTGTCTACGAGCAGTACTTC. Amino acid sequence: CASSSARGQGVYEQYF.

V gene TRBV9 combines with J gene TRBJ1-2; perhaps TRBD1 as D (5 bases). CDR3 length: 13 residues. V lost 3 bases, J lost 2 bases, and 8 bases lay in between. Germline-derived CDR1 and CDR2 are SGDLS and YYNGEE. The CDR3 region has the DNA TGTGCCAGCAGCGCGACAGAGAACTATGGCTACACCTTC. As protein: CASSATENYGYTF.

This rearrangement joins TRBV9 to TRBJ1-1; D not certain. The CDR3 is made up of 14 amino acids. Trimming pared 6 bases from V and 4 bases from J, leaving 16 bases between. CDR1 is SGDLS, CDR2 YYNGEE, per germline. The CDR3 region is CASTRDPSATEAFF. The CDR3 DNA reads TGTGCCAGCACCCGGGATCCCTCAGCCACTGAAGCTTTCTTT.

This clone was found a few times. J is TRBJ2-5 and V is TRBV5-6, with D possibly being TRBD1 (6 bases). The germline gives CDR1 SGHDT, CDR2 YYEEEE. Trimming cost V 1 base and J 0 bases, with 13 bases left between them. The CDR3 extends over 16 amino acids. The CDR3 coding sequence is TGTGCCAGCAGCTTGCGGCAGGGGACCTACCAAGAGACCCAGTACTTC. Protein: CASSLRQGTYQETQYF.

V usage is TRBV10-3 and J usage is TRBJ2-7, with no clear D. The germline gives CDR1 ENHRY, CDR2 SYGVKD. The CDR3 spans 16 residues. V was shortened by 5 bases and J by 0 bases, with 17 bases between the two germline ends. CDR3 in amino acids: CAISPTLTTSSYEQYF. CDR3 in DNA: TGTGCCATCAGTCCCACCCTGACGACAAGCTCCTACGAGCAGTACTTC.

This clone was detected only once. The genes are TRBV29-1 and TRBJ1-1; perhaps TRBD1 as D (5 bases). Germline lookup yields CDR1 SQVTM and CDR2 ANQGSEA. CDR3 size: 14 residues. Trimming removed 4 bases at V and 1 base at J, with 13 bases between. The CDR3 region is CSVVDTGGNTEAFF. CDR3 DNA sequence: TGCAGCGTTGTCGACACGGGGGGGAACACTGAAGCTTTCTTT.

V and J are TRBV7-3 and TRBJ2-3; 8 bases match TRBD1. The CDR3 totals 15 residues. The germline V gene has CDR1 SGHTA and CDR2 FQGTGA. The V segment lost 3 bases and the J segment 1 base; nucleotides outside the gene matches: 3. For the CDR3, the DNA is TGTGCCAGCAGCTTTACAGGGGGTGGCACAGATACGCAGTATTTT. As protein: CASSFTGGGTDTQYF.

This rearrangement joins TRBV7-9 to TRBJ2-1; maybe TRBD2 (6 bases). Germline V CDR1 and CDR2: SEHNR, FQNEAQ (reference sequence). V gave up 3 bases and J gave up 4 bases, with 19 bases separating them. The CDR3 totals 17 residues. The CDR3 loop reads CASSFQGSVRGYNEQFF. The CDR3 DNA reads as TGTGCCAGCAGCTTCCAAGGATCCGTTCGGGGGTACAATGAGCAGTTCTTC. The complete variable domain, with remaining parts taken from reference TRBV7-9 and TRBJ2-1, reads DTGVSQNPRHKITKRGQNVTFRCDPISEHNRLYWYRQTLGQGPEFLTYFQNEAQLEKSRLLSDRFSAERPKGSFSTLEIQRTEQGDSAMYLCASSFQGSVRGYNEQFFGPGTRLTVL.

This chain joins TRBV11-2 and TRBJ2-5; 9 bases match TRBD1. J lost 4 bases, V lost 1 base, and 4 bases had no gene match. Germline-derived CDR1 and CDR2 are SGHAT and FQNNGV. The CDR3 is 15 amino acids. The CDR3 protein is CASSLGDRGVETQYF. The CDR3 bases are TGTGCCAGCAGCTTAGGTGACAGGGGGGTAGAGACCCAGTACTTC.

The chain is built from TRBV18 and TRBJ2-7; TRBD1 matches 9 bases. With V trimmed by 1 base and J by 6 bases, 13 bases remained unmatched. Germline CDR1 and CDR2: KGHSH and LQKENI. This CDR3 is 17 amino acids long. CDR3 loop: CASSPLGTGRLSGEQYF. CDR3 nucleotide sequence: TGTGCCAGCTCACCACTGGGGACAGGGCGTCTTTCTGGCGAGCAGTACTTC.

The V and J genes are TRBV2 and TRBJ2-3, with TRBD2 matching over 9 bases. V was pared by 6 bases and J by 2 bases, with 6 bases of the junction left unmatched. The CDR3 runs to 15 residues. Germline CDR1 is SNHLY and CDR2 is FYNNEI. The CDR3 DNA reads TGTGCCAGCAGGGGGGGACTAGCAGTCACAGATACGCAGTATTTT. Its protein product is CASRGGLAVTDTQYF. Complete variable domain (other parts from reference TRBV2 and TRBJ2-3): EPEVTQTPSHQVTQMGQEVILRCVPISNHLYFYWYRQILGQKVEFLVSFYNNEISEKSEIFDDQFSVERPDGSNFTLKIRSTKLEDSAMYFCASRGGLAVTDTQYFGPGTRLTVL.

This chain joins TRBV7-2 and TRBJ2-7; 8 bases line up with TRBD1. The J segment lost 6 bases and the V segment lost 1 base, leaving 5 bases of the junction unmatched. The CDR3 runs to 14 residues. Per the germline V gene, CDR1 is SGHTA and CDR2 is FQGNSA. The CDR3 region has the DNA TGTGCCAGCAGCTTAGACAGGGGGAGTAGCGAGCAGTACTTC. It is translated as CASSLDRGSSEQYF.

The chain links TRBV10-3 to TRBJ2-2; 7 nucleotides match TRBD1. Germline values: CDR1 ENHRY, CDR2 SYGVKD. J gave up 7 bases and V 6 bases, and 11 bases lay outside the gene matches. This CDR3 has 15 amino acids. The CDR3 sequence is CAIRSSGTAHGELFF. The CDR3 nucleotides are TGTGCCATCAGGTCCTCCGGGACAGCCCACGGGGAGCTGTTTTTT.

This clone was found once. This chain joins TRBV7-8 and TRBJ1-5, with 8 nucleotides matching TRBD1. Germline V lookup: CDR1 SGHVS, CDR2 FQNEAQ. With 3 bases clipped from V and 5 bases from J, the junction kept 9 bases outside the gene matches. There are 16 residues in the CDR3. The CDR3 region is CASSLNRGNVDQPQHF. DNA of the CDR3: TGTGCCAGCAGCTTGAACAGGGGGAACGTGGATCAGCCCCAGCATTTT.